This TCR beta chain appears in the sequencing data of a study of chemoradiotherapy in HPV16-positive cancers. Turning to the study itself: Functional T-cell assays on two HPV16-positive patients' cells defined candidate HPV-specific clones and common TCR motifs. Study-level results: Functional assays defining HPV-specific T cells used only a couple of HPV16-positive patients.

The repertoire was sequenced with immunoSEQ multiplex PCR; TCRdb's copy has only in-frame clones and lacks some. The data hold 19,000 or so clones, with over 90% observed a single time. Germline assignment: CDR1 GTSNPN and CDR2 SVGIG (reference sequence). V trimming: 4 bases; J trimming: 4 bases; junction bases outside the gene matches: 14. This CDR3 comprises 17 residues. Repertoires were sampled repeatedly during chemoradiotherapy. With regard to this clone: Its target is unknown.

Material: blood, obtained from a patient who underwent chemoradiotherapy. The sequence was obtained from a human donor with HPV-associated anogenital cancer. V gene TRBV30 combines with J gene TRBJ2-3; the match to TRBD2 covers 10 bases. The CDR3: CAWNPASGGILPDTQYF. Written as DNA, the CDR3 is TGTGCCTGGAATCCGGCTAGCGGGGGCATCCTCCCAGATACGCAGTATTTT.